Listed here are 2 T cell receptor beta chains from one sample, sequenced in a study of PD-L1 blockade in urothelial cancer. Time point reported: pretreatment peripheral blood. Repertoires were generated with immunoSEQ multiplex PCR, while TCRdb's copy carries only in-frame clones and drops some. Of 85,000 to 90,000 clones in the sample, more than 70% were seen once. This specimen consisted of PBMCs, obtained around atezolizumab (anti-PD-L1) treatment. The receptors come from a man aged 55 to 70 with urothelial cancer.

The chain has TRBV28 and TRBJ1-1; D gene uncertain. V lost 3 bases, J lost 7 bases, and 12 bases lay in between. This CDR3 is 13 amino acids long. CDR1 and CDR2 from the germline V gene are MDHEN and SYDVKM. This CDR3 is CASSFSLRGEAFF. As DNA, the CDR3 is TGTGCCAGCAGTTTCTCGCTCCGGGGTGAAGCTTTCTTT.

V and J are TRBV7-3 and TRBJ2-1; TRBD1 is a possible D gene (5 bases). The CDR3 is 13 amino acids. With 3 bases removed from V and 9 bases from J, the gap between germline ends came to 12 bases. Per germline, CDR1 SGHTA and CDR2 FQGTGA. CDR3 protein: CASSLQGDFEQFF. In nucleotides, the CDR3 is TGTGCCAGCAGCTTGCAGGGCGACTTTGAGCAGTTCTTC.